The clone carrying this TCR beta chain was counted at least ten times. The data were taken from a study of blood T cell repertoires in COVID-19. Clones were sequenced by immunoSEQ multiplex PCR, and TCRdb holds only the in-frame ones, with some missing. Counted here are under 300,000 clones, 80% to 90% occurring once; the ten biggest clones make up over 9%. The CDR3 contains 15 residues. CDR1 and CDR2 from the germline V gene are SGHTA and FQGNSA. The ends lost 1 base at V and 4 bases at J; junction bases unmatched: 6. The sequencing input was peripheral blood. The receptor comes from a woman aged 50 to 60 who had recovered from COVID-19. The genes are TRBV7-2 and TRBJ2-7; 8 nucleotides line up with TRBD2. In nucleotides, the CDR3 is TGTGCCAGCAGCTTAGGAACCGGGGGGGTATACGAGCAGTACTTC. Encoded protein: CASSLGTGGVYEQYF.